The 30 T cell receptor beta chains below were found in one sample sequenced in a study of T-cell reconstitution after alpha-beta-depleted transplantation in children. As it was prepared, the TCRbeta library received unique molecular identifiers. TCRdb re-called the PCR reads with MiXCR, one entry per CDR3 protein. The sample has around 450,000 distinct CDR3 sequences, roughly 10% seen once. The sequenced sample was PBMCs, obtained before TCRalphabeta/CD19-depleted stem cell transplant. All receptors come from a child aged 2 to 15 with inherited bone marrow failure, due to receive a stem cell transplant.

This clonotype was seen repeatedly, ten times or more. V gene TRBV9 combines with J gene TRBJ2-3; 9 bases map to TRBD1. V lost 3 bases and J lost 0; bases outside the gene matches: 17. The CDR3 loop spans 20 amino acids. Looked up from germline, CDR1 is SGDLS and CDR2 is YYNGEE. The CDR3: CASSAEARDRAPTSTDTQYF. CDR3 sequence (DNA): TGTGCCAGCAGCGCCGAAGCGAGGGACAGGGCCCCGACCAGCACAGATACGCAGTATTTT.

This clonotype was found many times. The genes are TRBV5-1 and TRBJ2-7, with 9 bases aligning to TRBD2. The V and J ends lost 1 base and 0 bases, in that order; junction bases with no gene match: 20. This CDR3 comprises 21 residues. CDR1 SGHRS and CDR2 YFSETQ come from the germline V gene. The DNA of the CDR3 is TGCGCCAGCAGCTTGTTATCGTTCCGGGGCGGGAGGGCCTTAAGCTCCTACGAGCAGTACTTC. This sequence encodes CASSLLSFRGGRALSSYEQYF. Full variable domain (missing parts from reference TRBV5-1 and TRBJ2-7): KAGVTQTPRYLIKTRGQQVTLSCSPISGHRSVSWYQQTPGQGLQFLFEYFSETQRNKGNFPGRFSGRQFSNSRSEMNVSTLELGDSALYLCASSLLSFRGGRALSSYEQYFGPGTRLTVT.

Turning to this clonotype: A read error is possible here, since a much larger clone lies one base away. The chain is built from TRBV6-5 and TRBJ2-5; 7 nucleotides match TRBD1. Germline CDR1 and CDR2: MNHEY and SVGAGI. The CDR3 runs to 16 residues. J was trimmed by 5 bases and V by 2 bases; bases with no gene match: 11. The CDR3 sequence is CASSYPKRQGGETQYF. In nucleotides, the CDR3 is TGTGCCAGCAGTTACCCGAAAAGACAGGGTGGGGAGACCCAGTACTTC.

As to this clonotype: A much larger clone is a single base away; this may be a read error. This CDR3 is CASGSAYNEQFF. The CDR3 DNA is TGTGCTAGTGGTTCCGCATACAATGAGCAGTTCTTC. The chain links TRBV12-5 to TRBJ2-1; D uncertain. This CDR3 region has 12 residues. The ends were cut back, 4 bases at V and 4 bases at J, with 5 bases in the middle. Looked up from germline, CDR1 is LGHNT and CDR2 is FRNRAP.

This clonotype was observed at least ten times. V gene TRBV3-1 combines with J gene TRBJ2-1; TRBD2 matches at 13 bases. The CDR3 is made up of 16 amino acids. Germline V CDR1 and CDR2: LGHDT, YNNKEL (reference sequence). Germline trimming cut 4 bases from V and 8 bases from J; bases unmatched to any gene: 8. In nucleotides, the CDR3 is TGTGCCAGCAGCCGCCGGACTAGCGGGAGTACGGATGAGCAGTTCTTC. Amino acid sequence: CASSRRTSGSTDEQFF.

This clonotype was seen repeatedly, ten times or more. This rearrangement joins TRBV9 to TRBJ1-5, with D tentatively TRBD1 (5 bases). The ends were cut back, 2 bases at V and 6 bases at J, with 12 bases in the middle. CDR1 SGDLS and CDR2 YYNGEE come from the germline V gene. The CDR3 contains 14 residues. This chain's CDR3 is CASSVWGVGQPQHF. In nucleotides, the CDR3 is TGTGCCAGCAGCGTGTGGGGCGTCGGTCAGCCCCAGCATTTT.

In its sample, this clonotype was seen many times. The CDR3 protein is CASSADPPAYEQYF. CDR3 coding DNA: TGTGCCAGCAGCGCCGACCCGCCAGCCTACGAGCAGTACTTC. V and J are TRBV7-8 and TRBJ2-7; no clear D. This CDR3 has 14 amino acids. Trimming removed 5 bases at V and 2 bases at J, with 13 bases between. In germline, CDR1 is SGHVS, CDR2 FQNEAQ.

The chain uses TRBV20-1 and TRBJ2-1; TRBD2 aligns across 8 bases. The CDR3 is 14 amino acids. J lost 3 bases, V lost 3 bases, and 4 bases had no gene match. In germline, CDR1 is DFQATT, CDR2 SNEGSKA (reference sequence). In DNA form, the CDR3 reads TGCAGTGCTAGTAGCGGGAATCTCTACAATGAGCAGTTCTTC. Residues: CSASSGNLYNEQFF.

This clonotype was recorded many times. The CDR3 loop is CASSLGRKEQYF. The DNA for the CDR3 is TGTGCCAGCAGCCTGGGCCGAAAGGAGCAGTACTTC. The chain links TRBV5-6 to TRBJ2-7; no clear D gene. V was shortened by 4 bases and J by 7 bases, with 12 bases between the two germline ends. From germline, CDR1 is SGHDT and CDR2 YYEEEE. The CDR3 has 12 amino acids. Full variable domain (remainder filled in from reference TRBV5-6 and TRBJ2-7): DAGVTQSPTHLIKTRGQQVTLRCSPKSGHDTVSWYQQALGQGPQFIFQYYEEEERQRGNFPDRFSGHQFPNYSSELNVNALLLGDSALYLCASSLGRKEQYFGPGTRLTVT.

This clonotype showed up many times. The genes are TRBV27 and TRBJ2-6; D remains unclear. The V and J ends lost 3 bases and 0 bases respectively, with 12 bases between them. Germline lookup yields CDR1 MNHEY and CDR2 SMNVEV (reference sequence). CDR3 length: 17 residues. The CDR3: CASSLVSAPSGANVLTF. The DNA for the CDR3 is TGTGCCAGCAGTTTGGTCTCGGCGCCCTCTGGGGCCAACGTCCTGACTTTC.

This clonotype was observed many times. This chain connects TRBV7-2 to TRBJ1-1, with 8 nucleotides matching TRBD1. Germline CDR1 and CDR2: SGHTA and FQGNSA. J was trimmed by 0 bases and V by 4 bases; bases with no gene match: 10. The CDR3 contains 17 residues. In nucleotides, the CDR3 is TGTGCCAGCAGCTCGACAGGACAGGGCGCTATGAACACTGAAGCTTTCTTT. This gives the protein CASSSTGQGAMNTEAFF.

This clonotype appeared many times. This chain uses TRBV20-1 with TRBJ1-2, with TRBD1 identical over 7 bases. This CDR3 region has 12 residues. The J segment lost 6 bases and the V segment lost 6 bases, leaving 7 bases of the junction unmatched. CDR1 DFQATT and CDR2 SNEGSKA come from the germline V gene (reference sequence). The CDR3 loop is CSALQGPDGYTF. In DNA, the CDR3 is TGCAGTGCGTTACAGGGGCCCGATGGCTACACCTTC.

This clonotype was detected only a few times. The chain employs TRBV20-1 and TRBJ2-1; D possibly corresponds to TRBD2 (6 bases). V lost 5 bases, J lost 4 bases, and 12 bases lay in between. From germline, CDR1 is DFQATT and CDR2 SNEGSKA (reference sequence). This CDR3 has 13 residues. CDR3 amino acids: CSAGTPGYNEQFF. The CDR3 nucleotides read TGCAGTGCTGGGACTCCTGGATACAATGAGCAGTTCTTC.

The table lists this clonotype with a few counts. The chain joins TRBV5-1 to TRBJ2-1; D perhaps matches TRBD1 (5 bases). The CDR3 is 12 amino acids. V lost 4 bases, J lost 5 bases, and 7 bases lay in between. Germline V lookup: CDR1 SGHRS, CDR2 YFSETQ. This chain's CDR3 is CASSTGNNEQFF. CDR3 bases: TGCGCCAGCAGCACAGGTAACAATGAGCAGTTCTTC.

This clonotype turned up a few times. The CDR3 spells CASSSSRVSRSGNTIYF. For the CDR3, the DNA is TGTGCCAGCAGCTCCTCCCGGGTCAGTCGGAGTGGAAACACCATATATTTT. The chain carries TRBV13 and TRBJ1-3; D uncertain. The CDR3 has 17 amino acids. Trimming removed 4 bases from V and 3 bases from J, with 19 bases in between. Germline CDR1 and CDR2: PRHDT and FYEKMQ (reference sequence).

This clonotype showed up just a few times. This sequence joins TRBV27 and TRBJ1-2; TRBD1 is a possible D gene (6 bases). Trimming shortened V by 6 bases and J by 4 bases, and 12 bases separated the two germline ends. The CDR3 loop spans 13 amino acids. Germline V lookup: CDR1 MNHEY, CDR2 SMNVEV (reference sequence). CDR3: CASRDRNIYGYTF. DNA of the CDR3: TGTGCCAGCAGGGACAGAAACATCTATGGCTACACCTTC.

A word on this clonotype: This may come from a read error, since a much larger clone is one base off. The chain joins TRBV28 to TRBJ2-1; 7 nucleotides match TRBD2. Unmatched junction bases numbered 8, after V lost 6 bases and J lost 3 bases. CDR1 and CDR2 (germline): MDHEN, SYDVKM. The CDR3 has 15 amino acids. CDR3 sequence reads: CASRLLASCYNEQFF. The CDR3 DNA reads TGTGCCAGCAGATTACTAGCGAGCTGCTACAATGAGCAGTTCTTC.

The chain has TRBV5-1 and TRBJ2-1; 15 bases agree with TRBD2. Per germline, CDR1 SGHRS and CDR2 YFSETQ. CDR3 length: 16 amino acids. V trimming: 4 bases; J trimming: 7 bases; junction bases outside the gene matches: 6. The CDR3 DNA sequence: TGCGCCAGCAGCCTCGGGACTAGCGGGAGGTCTAATGAGCAGTTCTTC. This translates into CASSLGTSGRSNEQFF.

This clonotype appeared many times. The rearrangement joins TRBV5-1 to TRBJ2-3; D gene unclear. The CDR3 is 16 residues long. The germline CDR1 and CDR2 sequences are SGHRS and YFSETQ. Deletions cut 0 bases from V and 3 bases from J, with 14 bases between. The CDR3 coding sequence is TGCGCCAGCAGCTTGGTTGTTGGGTCTCGGACAGATACGCAGTATTTT. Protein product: CASSLVVGSRTDTQYF.

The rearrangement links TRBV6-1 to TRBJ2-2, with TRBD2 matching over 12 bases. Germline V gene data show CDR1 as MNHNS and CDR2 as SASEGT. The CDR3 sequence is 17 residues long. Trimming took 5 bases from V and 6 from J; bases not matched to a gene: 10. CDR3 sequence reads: CASSTWTSGMGAGELFF. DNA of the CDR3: TGTGCCAGCAGTACCTGGACTAGCGGGATGGGTGCCGGGGAGCTGTTTTTT.

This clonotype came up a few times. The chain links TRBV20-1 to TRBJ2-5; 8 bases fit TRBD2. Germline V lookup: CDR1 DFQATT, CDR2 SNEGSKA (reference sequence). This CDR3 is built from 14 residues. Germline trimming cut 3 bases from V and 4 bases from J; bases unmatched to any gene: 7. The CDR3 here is CSASTAGESETQYF. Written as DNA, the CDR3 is TGCAGTGCTAGCACAGCGGGAGAATCAGAGACCCAGTACTTC.

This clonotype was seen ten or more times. The DNA for the CDR3 is TGTGCCAGCAGACGACTAGCGGGAGAGGGGCAAGGGGTCAATGAGCAGTTCTTC. Residues: CASRRLAGEGQGVNEQFF. The chain has TRBV6-5 and TRBJ2-1; 12 bases are a match to TRBD2. The CDR3 is 18 residues long. CDR1 is MNHEY, CDR2 SVGAGI, per germline. After removal of 6 bases from V and 6 bases from J, the junction contained 15 bases not matched to a gene.

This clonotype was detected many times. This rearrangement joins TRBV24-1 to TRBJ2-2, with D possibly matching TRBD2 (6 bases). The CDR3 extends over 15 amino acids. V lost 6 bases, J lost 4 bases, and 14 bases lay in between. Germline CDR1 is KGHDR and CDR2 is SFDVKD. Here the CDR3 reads CATSSRDFSTGELFF. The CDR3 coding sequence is TGTGCCACCAGTAGCCGGGACTTTTCCACCGGGGAGCTGTTTTTT.

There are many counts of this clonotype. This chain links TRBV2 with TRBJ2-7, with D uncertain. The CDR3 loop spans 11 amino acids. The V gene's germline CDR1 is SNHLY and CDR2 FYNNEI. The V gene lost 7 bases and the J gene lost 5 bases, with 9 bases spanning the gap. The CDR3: CASTVADEQYF. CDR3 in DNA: TGTGCCAGCACAGTCGCCGACGAGCAGTACTTC.

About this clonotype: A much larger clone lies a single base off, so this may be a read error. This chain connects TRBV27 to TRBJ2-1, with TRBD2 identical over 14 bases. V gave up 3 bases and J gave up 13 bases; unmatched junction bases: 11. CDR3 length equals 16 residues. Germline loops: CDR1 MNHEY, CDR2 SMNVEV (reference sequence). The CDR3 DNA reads TGTGCCAGCAGTTTGGGACTAGCGGGAGTCATTTTTGAACAGTTCTTC. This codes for CASSLGLAGVIFEQFF.

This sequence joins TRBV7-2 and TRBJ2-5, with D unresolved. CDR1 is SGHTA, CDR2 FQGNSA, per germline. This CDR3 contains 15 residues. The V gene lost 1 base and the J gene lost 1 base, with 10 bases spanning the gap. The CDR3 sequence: CASSLVVRPQETQYF. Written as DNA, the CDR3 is TGTGCCAGCAGCTTAGTGGTCAGACCCCAAGAGACCCAGTACTTC.

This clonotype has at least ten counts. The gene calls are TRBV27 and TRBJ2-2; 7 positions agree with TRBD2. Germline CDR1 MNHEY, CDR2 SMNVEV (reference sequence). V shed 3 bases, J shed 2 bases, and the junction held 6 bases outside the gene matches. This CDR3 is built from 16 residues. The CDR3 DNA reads TGTGCCAGCAGTTTTTCTAGCGGAGAAAACACCGGGGAGCTGTTTTTT. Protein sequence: CASSFSSGENTGELFF.

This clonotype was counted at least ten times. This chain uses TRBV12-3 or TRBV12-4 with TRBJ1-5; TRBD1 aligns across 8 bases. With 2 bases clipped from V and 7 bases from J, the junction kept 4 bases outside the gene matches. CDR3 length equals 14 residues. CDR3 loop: CASSLRTGQQPQHF. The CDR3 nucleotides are TGTGCCAGCAGTTTAAGGACAGGGCAACAGCCCCAGCATTTT.

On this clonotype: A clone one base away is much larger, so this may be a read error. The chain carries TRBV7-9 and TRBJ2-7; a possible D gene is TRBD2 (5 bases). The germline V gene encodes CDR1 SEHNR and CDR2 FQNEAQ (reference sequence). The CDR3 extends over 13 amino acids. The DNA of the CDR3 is TGTACCAGCAGCTTCGGCTTTCCGGGGGAGCAGTACTTC. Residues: CTSSFGFPGEQYF.

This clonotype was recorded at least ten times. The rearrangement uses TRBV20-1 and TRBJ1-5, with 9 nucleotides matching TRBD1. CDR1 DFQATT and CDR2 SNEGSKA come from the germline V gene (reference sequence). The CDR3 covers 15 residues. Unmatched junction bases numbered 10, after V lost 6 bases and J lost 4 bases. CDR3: CSARDRVDVNQPQHF. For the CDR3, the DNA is TGCAGTGCCCGGGACAGGGTGGATGTTAATCAGCCCCAGCATTTT.